Detailed here is one T cell receptor beta chain. Antigen unknown. This entry is derived from a study of graft-versus-host responses after intestinal transplantation. As for the study in general: Tacrolimus plus steroids were given to all recipients for around three years, preceded by anti-thymocyte globulin induction. General observations from the study: The recipient marrow held GvH clones, and some of them showed up first in ileum or blood.

Libraries were prepared by immunoSEQ multiplex PCR; TCRdb keeps only in-frame clonotypes and omits some of them. The sample lists around 93,000 clones; approximately 90% were seen once. The receptor comes from a human donor who received an intestinal transplant. This material consisted of unstimulated CD8+ T cells sorted from spleen or lymph node cells, taken before intestinal transplant.

CDR3 sequence: CASSITQGARQETQYF. The CDR3 nucleotides are TGTGCCAGCAGCATAACACAGGGGGCGCGGCAAGAGACCCAGTACTTC. The V call is TRBV9, the J call TRBJ2-5, with 9 nucleotides matching TRBD1. Looked up from germline, CDR1 is SGDLS and CDR2 is YYNGEE. This CDR3 region has 16 residues. Trimming took 4 bases from V and 2 from J; bases not matched to a gene: 9.